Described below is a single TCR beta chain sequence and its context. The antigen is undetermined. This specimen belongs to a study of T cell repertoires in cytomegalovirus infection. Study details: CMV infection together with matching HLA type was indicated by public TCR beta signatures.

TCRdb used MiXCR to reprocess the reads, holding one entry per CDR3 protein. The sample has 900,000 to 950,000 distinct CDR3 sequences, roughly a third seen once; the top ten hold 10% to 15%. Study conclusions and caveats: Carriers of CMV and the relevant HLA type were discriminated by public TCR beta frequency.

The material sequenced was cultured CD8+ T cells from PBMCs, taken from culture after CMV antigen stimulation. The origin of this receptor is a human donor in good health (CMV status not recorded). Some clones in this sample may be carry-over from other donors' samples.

The CDR3 DNA reads as TGTGCCAGCAGCTTGAGCCCAGGATCACCCCTCCACTTT. Amino acid sequence: CASSLSPGSPLHF. The chain uses TRBV11-3 and TRBJ1-6; D gene uncertain. The CDR3 is 13 residues long. CDR1 SGHNT and CDR2 YENEEA come from the germline V gene. V lost 3 bases and J lost 10, with 10 bases in between.